This TCR beta chain was found in a study of siplizumab effects on memory and regulatory T cells. General observations from the study: In siplizumab conditions, mappable alloreactive CD4+ clones averaged approximately 75% Treg-derived, against 26.9% in controls. A minor fraction of alloreactive clones, and no more, mapped to unstimulated subsets.

Germline V gives CDR1 LGHNT, CDR2 FRNRAP. Trimming took off 4 bases at V and 0 bases at J, with 1 base between the two ends. The CDR3 is 11 residues long. Sequenced by immunoSEQ multiplex PCR; TCRdb stores in-frame clones only, minus some. This sample carries over 70,000 clones, approximately 90% of them seen once, and the ten largest clones take approximately 15%. A note on this clone: The antigen remains undetermined.

The sample taken for sequencing was CD4+ T cells sorted from blood. The receptor's source is a human donor in good health. The chain carries TRBV12-5 and TRBJ2-7; D is unclear. CDR3 sequence (DNA): TGTGCTAGTGGTTCCTCCTACGAGCAGTACTTC. It translates to CASGSSYEQYF.